This TCR beta chain is from a study of shared clonotypes between healthy human individuals. The assay was immunoSEQ multiplex PCR, and TCRdb's table has in-frame clones only and misses some. The sample records about 1.4 million clones, over 95% being singletons. Points from the study as a whole: Naive subsets typically showed greater estimated richness than memory subsets. Rarefaction gave evidence that sorted-subset sequencing remained incomplete despite large depth.

Donors were healthy HIV-negative adults without recently reported acute infections or vaccinations. CDR3 length: 15 amino acids. Trimming stripped 5 bases from V and 5 bases from J, with 19 bases between. Germline CDR1 reads LNHDA; CDR2 reads SQIVND (reference sequence). A remark on this clone: Its antigen remains unknown.

The chain joins TRBV19 to TRBJ2-7; either TRBD1 or TRBD2 may fit D (5 bases each). This sequence was found in a man aged 25-40 years in good health. Specimen: naive CD4+ T cells sorted from blood. Described subset: CD45RA+ positively selected. CDR3 protein: CASSRDGAGHNEQYF. CDR3 in DNA: TGTGCCAGTAGTCGAGACGGGGCGGGTCACAACGAGCAGTACTTC.